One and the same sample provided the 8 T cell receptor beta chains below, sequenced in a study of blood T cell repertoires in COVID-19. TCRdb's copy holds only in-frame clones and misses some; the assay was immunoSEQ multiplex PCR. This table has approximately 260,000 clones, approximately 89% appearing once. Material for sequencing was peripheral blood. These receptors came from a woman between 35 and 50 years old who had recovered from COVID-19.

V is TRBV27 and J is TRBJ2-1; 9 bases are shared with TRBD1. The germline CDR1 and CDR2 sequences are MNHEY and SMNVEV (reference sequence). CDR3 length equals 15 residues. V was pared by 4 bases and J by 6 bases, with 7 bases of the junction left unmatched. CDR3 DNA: TGTGCCAGCAGTTCATCTGGACAGGGGCTCAATGAGCAGTTCTTC. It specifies CASSSSGQGLNEQFF.

For the CDR3, the DNA is TGTGCCACCAGTGACCCTCTCCGGGACAGGGGGACTACTAGCAATCAGCCCCAGCATTTT. It is translated as CATSDPLRDRGTTSNQPQHF. This chain connects TRBV24-1 to TRBJ1-5; 11 bases align to TRBD1. The length of the CDR3 is 20 residues. The germline V gene encodes CDR1 KGHDR and CDR2 SFDVKD. V lost 4 bases, J lost 0 bases, and 13 bases stayed unmatched.

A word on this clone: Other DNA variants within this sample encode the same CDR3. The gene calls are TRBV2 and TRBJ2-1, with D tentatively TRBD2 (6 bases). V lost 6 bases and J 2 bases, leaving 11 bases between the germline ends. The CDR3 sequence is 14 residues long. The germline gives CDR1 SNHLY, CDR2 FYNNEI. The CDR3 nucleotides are TGTGCCAGCAGGGTTAGCGGAACCTACAATGAGCAGTTCTTC. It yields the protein CASRVSGTYNEQFF. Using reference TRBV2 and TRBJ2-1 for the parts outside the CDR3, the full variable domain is EPEVTQTPSHQVTQMGQEVILRCVPISNHLYFYWYRQILGQKVEFLVSFYNNEISEKSEIFDDQFSVERPDGSNFTLKIRSTKLEDSAMYFCASRVSGTYNEQFFGPGTRLTVL.

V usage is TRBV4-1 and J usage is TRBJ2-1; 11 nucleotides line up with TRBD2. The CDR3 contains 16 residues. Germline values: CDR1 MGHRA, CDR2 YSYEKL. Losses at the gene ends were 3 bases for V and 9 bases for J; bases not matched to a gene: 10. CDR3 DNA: TGCGCCAGCAGCCACCCCCTACTAGCGGGAGAGAGTGAGCAGTTCTTC. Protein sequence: CASSHPLLAGESEQFF.

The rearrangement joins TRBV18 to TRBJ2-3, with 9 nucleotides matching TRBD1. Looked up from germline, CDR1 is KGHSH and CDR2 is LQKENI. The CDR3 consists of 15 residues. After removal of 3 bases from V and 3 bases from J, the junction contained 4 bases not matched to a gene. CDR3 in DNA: TGTGCCAGCTCACCGGGGGACAGGGCGACAGATACGCAGTATTTT. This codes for CASSPGDRATDTQYF.

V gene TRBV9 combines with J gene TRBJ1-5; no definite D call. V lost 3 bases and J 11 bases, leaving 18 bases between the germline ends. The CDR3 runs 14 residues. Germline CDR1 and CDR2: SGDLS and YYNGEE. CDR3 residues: CASSEDGVISTQHF. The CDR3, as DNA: TGTGCCAGCAGCGAGGACGGGGTAATCAGCACCCAGCATTTT.

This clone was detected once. Here the CDR3 reads CASSYGTRRETQYF. CDR3 sequence (DNA): TGTGCCAGCAGTTACGGGACTAGACGAGAGACCCAGTACTTC. The genes are TRBV6-2 or TRBV6-3 and TRBJ2-5; 8 bases are a match to TRBD2. CDR3 length: 14 residues. Germline values: CDR1 MNHEY, CDR2 SVGEGT. V lost 2 bases to trimming and J lost 4 bases; unmatched junction nucleotides: 3.

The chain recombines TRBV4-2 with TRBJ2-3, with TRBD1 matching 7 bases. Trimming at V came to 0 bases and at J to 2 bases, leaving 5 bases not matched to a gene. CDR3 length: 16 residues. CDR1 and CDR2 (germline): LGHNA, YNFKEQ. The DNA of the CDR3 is TGTGCCAGCAGCCAAGACAACAGGGGCAACACAGATACGCAGTATTTT. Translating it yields CASSQDNRGNTDTQYF.